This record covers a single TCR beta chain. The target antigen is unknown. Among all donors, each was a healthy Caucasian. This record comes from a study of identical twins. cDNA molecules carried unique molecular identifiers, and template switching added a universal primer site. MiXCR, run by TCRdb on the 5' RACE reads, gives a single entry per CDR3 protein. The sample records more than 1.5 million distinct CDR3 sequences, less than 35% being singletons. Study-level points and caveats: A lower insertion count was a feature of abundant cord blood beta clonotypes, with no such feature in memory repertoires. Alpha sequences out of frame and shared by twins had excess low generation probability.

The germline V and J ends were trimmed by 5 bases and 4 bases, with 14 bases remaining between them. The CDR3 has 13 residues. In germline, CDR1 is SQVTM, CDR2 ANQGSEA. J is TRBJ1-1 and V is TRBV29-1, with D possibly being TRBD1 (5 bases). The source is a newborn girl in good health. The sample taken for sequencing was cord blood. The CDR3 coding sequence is TGCAGCGTTCAGGGTGTGCTGAGCACTGAAGCTTTCTTT. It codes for CSVQGVLSTEAFF.